This record concerns one TCR beta chain sequence. Its antigen is undetermined. This sample was taken from a study of monozygotic twins with inflammatory bowel disease. Study conclusions and caveats: Healthy co-twins had higher TCRbeta inverse Simpson diversity than their IBD twins.

Incorporation of UMIs carrying a 6-nucleotide sample barcode was performed by template switching. TCRdb re-called the 5' RACE reads; one entry per CDR3 protein, DNA not given. This table holds approximately 300,000 distinct CDR3 sequences. The germline CDR1 and CDR2 sequences are MNHEY and SVGEGT. The CDR3 consists of 15 residues. Total RNA was isolated from whole blood without T cell sorting. This clonotype was obtained from a human donor with ulcerative colitis or Crohn's disease, or a healthy co-twin of an affected twin (not recorded which). J is TRBJ2-7 and V is TRBV6-2 or TRBV6-3; TCRdb names TRBD2, which stays unverified in the absence of DNA. Sequencing was done on a sample of blood. CDR3 in amino acids: CASSQRTAGGYEQYF.